The rows below give T cell receptor beta chains drawn from one sample of a study of molecular identifiers for immune sequencing clone quantification. One entry per CDR3 protein, called by TCRdb with MiXCR from the PCR reads. The sample lists about 510,000 distinct CDR3 sequences; roughly 24% were seen once. Source material: naive CD8+ T cells from blood, with Jurkat cell RNA spiked in. These receptors were obtained from a human donor in good health. Some libraries in this study had Jurkat cell RNA spiked in. The CDR3 runs from the conserved cysteine through the conserved F or W. The listing skips clone size in some rows; elsewhere it reads once, few, many or a size class.

v_call,clone_size,j_call,cdr3_aa
TRBV7-6,few,TRBJ2-5,CASSLTFRVQETQYF
TRBV7-2,.,TRBJ2-1,CASSYVAGARYGEQFF
TRBV19,few,TRBJ2-7,CASNTGTTPGEQYF
TRBV6-5,.,TRBJ2-7,CASSYVGISSYEQYF
TRBV4-3,many,TRBJ2-7,CASSQDRVSYEQYF
TRBV9,few,TRBJ2-1,CASSGDGTIYNEQFF
TRBV20-1,.,TRBJ2-7,CSAMNSGGFDEQYF
TRBV29-1,many,TRBJ2-4,CSVEDLQGAAIQYF
TRBV6-2/TRBV6-3,.,TRBJ2-3,CASTEGPAGPDTQYF
TRBV3-1,few,TRBJ1-2,CASSPPPGIRTNYGYTF
TRBV6-2/TRBV6-3,few,TRBJ1-5,CASSSLWLGDKGDQPQHF
TRBV5-8,many,TRBJ1-4,CASSPGLDEKLFF
TRBV14,many,TRBJ2-7,CASSQTGVTYEQYF
TRBV14,.,TRBJ1-3,CASSQGFGTGNTVYF
TRBV30,many,TRBJ1-6,CAWSVLMAFNSPLHF
TRBV7-9,many,TRBJ2-3,CASQALVGTGGPADTQYF
TRBV19,.,TRBJ1-1,CASSIPDSFKTEAFF
TRBV20-1,few,TRBJ2-7,CSARVNPAGGEQYF
TRBV6-5,.,TRBJ2-7,CASSYSGTGSYEQYF
TRBV20-1,many,TRBJ2-7,CSAWTSGKGEQYF
TRBV12-3/TRBV12-4,many,TRBJ2-6,CASRGRTSDYSGANVLTF
TRBV6-2/TRBV6-3,few,TRBJ2-7,CASSPGPYRSEQYF
TRBV14,.,TRBJ2-7,CASSQERISYEQYF
TRBV12-3/TRBV12-4,many,TRBJ1-6,CASSSGTVNSPLHF